This T cell receptor (beta chain) was sequenced in a study of control samples from healthy donors and cancer patients. Germline V CDR1 and CDR2: SGHRS, YFSETQ. The V gene lost 5 bases and the J gene lost 8 bases, with 16 bases spanning the gap. CDR3 size: 13 residues. Repertoires were generated with immunoSEQ multiplex PCR, while TCRdb's copy carries only in-frame clones and drops some. There are around 120,000 clones in the sample; 70% to 90% occur only once, and roughly 3.3% lies in the top ten. V and J are TRBV5-1 and TRBJ2-5; TRBD2 might be the D (6 bases). The sequenced sample was blood. This clonotype was obtained from a man between 35 and 55 years old in good health. The CDR3, as DNA: TGCGCCAGCAGTCGTGGGACTGGCCAAACCCAGTACTTC. Encoded protein: CASSRGTGQTQYF. Variable domain in full (rest from reference TRBV5-1 and TRBJ2-5): KAGVTQTPRYLIKTRGQQVTLSCSPISGHRSVSWYQQTPGQGLQFLFEYFSETQRNKGNFPGRFSGRQFSNSRSEMNVSTLELGDSALYLCASSRGTGQTQYFGPGTRLLVL.